Listed here are 5 T cell receptor beta chains from one sample, sequenced in a study of CD8+CD57+ T cells in acquired aplastic anemia. CDR3 and TCR beta VDJ profiling relied on genomic DNA as the template. TCRdb called the reads again in MiXCR, with one record for every CDR3 protein. In the table there are over 150,000 distinct CDR3 sequences, nearly 65% of which are singletons. Only patients with CD8+CD57+ cell expansion on flow cytometry were chosen for sequencing. Specimen: sorted CD4+, CD8+, or CD8+CD57+ T cells (not recorded which) from PBMCs. The source is a human donor with aplastic anemia.

The CDR3 DNA sequence: TGCAGTGCTAGAGATTCCCAGACGTACACGCAGTATTTT. It translates to CSARDSQTYTQYF. The gene calls are TRBV20-1 and TRBJ2-3, with D hard to call. Germline V gives CDR1 DFQATT, CDR2 SNEGSKA (reference sequence). The CDR3 runs to 13 residues. The ends were cut back, 0 bases at V and 9 bases at J, with 13 bases in the middle.

The CDR3 region is CASSEFETDGYTF. CDR3 DNA: TGTGCCAGCAGTGAGTTTGAGACCGATGGCTACACCTTC. The V call is TRBV2, the J call TRBJ1-2; no firm D call. The CDR3 sequence is 13 residues long. Per germline, CDR1 SNHLY and CDR2 FYNNEI. Trimming took off 3 bases at V and 6 bases at J, with 11 bases between the two ends.

This sequence joins TRBV10-3 and TRBJ2-1; TRBD2 matches 8 bases. Germline V gene lookup returns CDR1 ENHRY and CDR2 SYGVKD. V lost 1 base to trimming and J lost 5 bases; unmatched junction nucleotides: 10. The length of the CDR3 is 17 residues. The CDR3: CAISEYREGWDNNEQFF. The CDR3 DNA reads as TGTGCCATCAGTGAGTATCGGGAGGGTTGGGACAACAATGAGCAGTTCTTC.

This chain uses TRBV2 with TRBJ2-2, with D tentatively TRBD2 (6 bases). Germline V gene sequence: CDR1 SNHLY, CDR2 FYNNEI. This CDR3 comprises 16 residues. V was pared by 6 bases and J by 0 bases, with 14 bases between. DNA for the CDR3: TGTGCCAGCAGCCACGCGGGGCAGGCGAACACCGGGGAGCTGTTTTTT. Translation: CASSHAGQANTGELFF.

CDR3 amino acids: CASQPRTSYGYTF. The CDR3 coding sequence is TGTGCCAGCCAGCCTAGAACGTCCTATGGCTACACCTTC. The chain recombines TRBV6-2 or TRBV6-3 with TRBJ1-2; D gene ambiguous. The CDR3 covers 13 residues. Germline V lookup: CDR1 MNHEY, CDR2 SVGEGT. V was clipped by 8 bases and J by 4 bases, with 14 bases between them.